Listed below are T cell receptor beta chains from one sample, sequenced in a study of blood T cell repertoires in COVID-19. The data were produced by immunoSEQ multiplex PCR, yet TCRdb's version contains in-frame clones alone and is incomplete. This table holds about 52,000 clones, approximately 84% found once. The source material was peripheral blood. The receptors shown here come from a human donor with active COVID-19. The donor label of this sample is uncertain. Both conserved end residues are part of each CDR3.

CASSVQRGGDQETQYF	TRBJ2-5	TRBV6-1
CASSLSGVSYEQYF	TRBJ2-7	TRBV5-1
CASSAATGGLDTQYF	TRBJ2-3	TRBV9
CATPGTEQETQYF	TRBJ2-5	TRBV24-1
CASSLGTGENTEAFF	TRBJ1-1	TRBV7-6
CASSTQGYTEAFF	TRBJ1-1	TRBV14
CASSPAGFTDTQYF	TRBJ2-3	TRBV7-2
CASSVGGGPTYEQYF	TRBJ2-7	TRBV9
CASSPDKIKGQPQHF	TRBJ1-5	TRBV7-2
CASSLTPNTGELFF	TRBJ2-2	TRBV7-3
CASSPSGRGGEQYF	TRBJ2-7	TRBV5-1
CASSQTGGGQPQHF	TRBJ1-5	TRBV28
CSAGGRNEQFF	TRBJ2-1	TRBV20-1
CASSLSGGVKSYEQYF	TRBJ2-7	TRBV7-2
CASLWRLRDTLGYGYTF	TRBJ1-2	TRBV21-1
CASSDRGSSQPQHF	TRBJ1-5	TRBV19
CASSPQGNYGYTF	TRBJ1-2	TRBV7-9
CASSFLGTGVEAFF	TRBJ1-1	TRBV7-9
CASSADGGSSTDTQYF	TRBJ2-3	TRBV2
CASRPLRGPTGELFF	TRBJ2-2	TRBV19
CSASTYNEQFF	TRBJ2-1	TRBV20-1
CASSLRTSGSNEQFF	TRBJ2-1	TRBV4-2
CASRLTGGSYNSPLHF	TRBJ1-6	TRBV19
CASNLQGRSNEKLFF	TRBJ1-4	TRBV2
CASSQQGTTNYGYTF	TRBJ1-2	TRBV4-2
CASSPSWGDEQFF	TRBJ2-1	TRBV18
CASSMVGQPNTEAFF	TRBJ1-1	TRBV19
CASSQQGTNEKLFF	TRBJ1-4	TRBV6-5
CASSPSGGSYYEQYF	TRBJ2-7	TRBV3-1/TRBV3-2
CASTPQGGGRGTDTQYF	TRBJ2-3	TRBV5-1
CASSVDTSGGAREQFF	TRBJ2-1	TRBV7-2
CASTGVRSGVAFF	TRBJ1-1	TRBV3-1/TRBV3-2
CASSLGDRIEQFF	TRBJ2-1	TRBV5-6